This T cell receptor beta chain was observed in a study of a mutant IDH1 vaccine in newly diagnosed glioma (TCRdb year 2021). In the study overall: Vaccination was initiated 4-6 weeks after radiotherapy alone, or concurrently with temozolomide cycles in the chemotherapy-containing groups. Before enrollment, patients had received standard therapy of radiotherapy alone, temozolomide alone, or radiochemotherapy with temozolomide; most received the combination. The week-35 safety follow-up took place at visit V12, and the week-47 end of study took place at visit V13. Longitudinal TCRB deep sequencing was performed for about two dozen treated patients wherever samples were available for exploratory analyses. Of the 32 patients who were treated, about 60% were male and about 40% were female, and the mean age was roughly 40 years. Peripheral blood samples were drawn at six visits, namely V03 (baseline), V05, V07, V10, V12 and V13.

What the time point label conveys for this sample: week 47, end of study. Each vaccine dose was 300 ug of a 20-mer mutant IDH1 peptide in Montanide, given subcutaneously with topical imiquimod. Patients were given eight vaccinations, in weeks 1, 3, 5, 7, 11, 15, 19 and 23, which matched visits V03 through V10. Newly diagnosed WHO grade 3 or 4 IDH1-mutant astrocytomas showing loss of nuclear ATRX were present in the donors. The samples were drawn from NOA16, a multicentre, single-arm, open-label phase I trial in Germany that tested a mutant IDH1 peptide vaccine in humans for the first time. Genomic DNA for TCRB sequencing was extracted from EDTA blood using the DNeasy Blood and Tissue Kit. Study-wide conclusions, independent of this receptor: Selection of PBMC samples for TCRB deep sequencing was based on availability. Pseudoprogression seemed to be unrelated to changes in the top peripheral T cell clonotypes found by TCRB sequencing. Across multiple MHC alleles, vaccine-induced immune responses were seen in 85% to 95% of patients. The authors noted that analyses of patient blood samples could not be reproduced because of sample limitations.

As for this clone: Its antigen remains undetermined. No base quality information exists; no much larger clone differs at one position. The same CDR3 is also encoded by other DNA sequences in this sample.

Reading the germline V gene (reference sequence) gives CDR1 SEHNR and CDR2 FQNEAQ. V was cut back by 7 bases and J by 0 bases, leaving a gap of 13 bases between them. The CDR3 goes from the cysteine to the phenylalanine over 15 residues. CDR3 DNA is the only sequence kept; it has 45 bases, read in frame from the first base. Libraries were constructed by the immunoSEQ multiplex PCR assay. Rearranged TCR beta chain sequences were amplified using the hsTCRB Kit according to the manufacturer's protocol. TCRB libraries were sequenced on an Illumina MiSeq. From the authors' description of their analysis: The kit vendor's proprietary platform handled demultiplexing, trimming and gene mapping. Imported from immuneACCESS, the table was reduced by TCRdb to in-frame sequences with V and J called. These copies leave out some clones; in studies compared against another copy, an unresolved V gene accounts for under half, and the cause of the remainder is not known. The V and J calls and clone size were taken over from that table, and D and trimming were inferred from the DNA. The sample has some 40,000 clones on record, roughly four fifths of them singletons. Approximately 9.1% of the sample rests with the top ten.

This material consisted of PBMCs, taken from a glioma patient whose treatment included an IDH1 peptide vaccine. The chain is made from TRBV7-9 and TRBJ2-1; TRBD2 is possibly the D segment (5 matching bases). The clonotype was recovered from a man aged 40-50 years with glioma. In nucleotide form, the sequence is TGTGCCAGCACCCCGGGTGGGAGCTCCTACAATGAGCAGTTCTTC. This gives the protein CASTPGGSSYNEQFF.